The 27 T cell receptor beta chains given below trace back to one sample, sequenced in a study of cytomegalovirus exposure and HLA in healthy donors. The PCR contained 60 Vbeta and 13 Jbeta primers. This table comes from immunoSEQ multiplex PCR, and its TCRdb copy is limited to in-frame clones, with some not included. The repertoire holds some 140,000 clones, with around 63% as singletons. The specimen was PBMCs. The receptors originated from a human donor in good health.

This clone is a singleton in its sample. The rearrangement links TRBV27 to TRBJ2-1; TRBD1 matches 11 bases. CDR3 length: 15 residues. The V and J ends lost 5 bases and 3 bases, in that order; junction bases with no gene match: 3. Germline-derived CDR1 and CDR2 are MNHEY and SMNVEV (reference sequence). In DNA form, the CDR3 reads TGTGCCAGCAGTGTCGGGACAGGGGGCTACAATGAGCAGTTCTTC. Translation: CASSVGTGGYNEQFF.

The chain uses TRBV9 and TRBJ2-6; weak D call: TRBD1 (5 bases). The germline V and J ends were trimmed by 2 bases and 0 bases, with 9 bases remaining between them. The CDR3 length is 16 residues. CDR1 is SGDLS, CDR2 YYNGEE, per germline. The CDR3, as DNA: TGTGCCAGCAGCGTCAGGGCAGACTCTGGGGCCAACGTCCTGACTTTC. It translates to CASSVRADSGANVLTF.

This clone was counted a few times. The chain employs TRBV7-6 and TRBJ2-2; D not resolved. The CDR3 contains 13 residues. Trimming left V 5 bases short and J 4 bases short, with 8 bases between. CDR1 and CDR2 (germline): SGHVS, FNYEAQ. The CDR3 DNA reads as TGTGCCAGCAGCCCTCGTTTCACCGGGGAGCTGTTTTTT. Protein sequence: CASSPRFTGELFF.

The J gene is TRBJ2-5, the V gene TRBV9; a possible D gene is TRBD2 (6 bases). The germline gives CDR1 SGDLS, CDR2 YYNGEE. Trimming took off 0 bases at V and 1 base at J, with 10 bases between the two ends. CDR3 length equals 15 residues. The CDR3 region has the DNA TGTGCCAGCAGCGTAGGAGGCGGGACCCAAGAGACCCAGTACTTC. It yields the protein CASSVGGGTQETQYF.

Here the CDR3 reads CASCEAGGELFF. Here the CDR3 DNA reads TGTGCCAGCTGTGAGGCGGGCGGGGAGCTGTTTTTT. V usage is TRBV18 and J usage is TRBJ2-2, with D possibly being TRBD2 (5 bases). The germline V gene has CDR1 KGHSH and CDR2 LQKENI. This CDR3 contains 12 residues. V was shortened by 7 bases and J by 7 bases, with 10 bases between the two germline ends.

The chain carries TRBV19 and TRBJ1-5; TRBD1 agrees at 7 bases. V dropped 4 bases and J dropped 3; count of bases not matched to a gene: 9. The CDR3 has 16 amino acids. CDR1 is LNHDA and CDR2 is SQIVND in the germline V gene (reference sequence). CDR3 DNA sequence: TGTGCCAGTAGTAGCAGGGGGGTGAATCCCAATCAGCCCCAGCATTTT. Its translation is CASSSRGVNPNQPQHF.

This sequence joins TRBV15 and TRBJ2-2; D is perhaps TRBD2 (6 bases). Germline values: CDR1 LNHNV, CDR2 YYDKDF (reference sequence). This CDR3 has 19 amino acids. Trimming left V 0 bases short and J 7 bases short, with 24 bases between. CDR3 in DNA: TGTGCCACCAGCAGAGATCGGGGGAGAAACAGGCCCCAAGGCGGGGAGCTGTTTTTT. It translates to CATSRDRGRNRPQGGELFF.

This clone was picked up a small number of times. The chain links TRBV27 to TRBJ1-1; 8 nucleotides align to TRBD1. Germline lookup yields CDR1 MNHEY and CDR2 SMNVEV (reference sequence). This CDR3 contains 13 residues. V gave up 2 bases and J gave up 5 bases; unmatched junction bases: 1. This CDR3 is CASSLTGGTEAFF. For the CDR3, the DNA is TGTGCCAGCAGTTTAACAGGGGGGACTGAAGCTTTCTTT.

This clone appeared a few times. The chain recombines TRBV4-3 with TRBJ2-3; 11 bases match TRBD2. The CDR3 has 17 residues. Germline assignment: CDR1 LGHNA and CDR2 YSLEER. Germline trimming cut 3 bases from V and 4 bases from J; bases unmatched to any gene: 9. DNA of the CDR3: TGCGCCAGCAGCCAGGCCCCACTAGCGGGAGTACCAGATACGCAGTATTTT. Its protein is CASSQAPLAGVPDTQYF.

The CDR3 bases are TGTGCCAGCAGCTTAGCCAGTACAGCTGGCCCTTCGGAGCTGTTTTTT. It is translated as CASSLASTAGPSELFF. The chain carries TRBV7-8 and TRBJ2-2; D not certain. The CDR3 spans 16 residues. Looked up from germline, CDR1 is SGHVS and CDR2 is FQNEAQ. V lost 0 bases and J lost 10, with 18 bases in between.

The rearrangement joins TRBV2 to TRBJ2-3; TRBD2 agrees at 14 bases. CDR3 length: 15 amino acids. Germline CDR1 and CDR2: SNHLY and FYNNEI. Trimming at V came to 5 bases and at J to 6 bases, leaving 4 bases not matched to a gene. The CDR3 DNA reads TGTGCCAGCAGTTGGACTAGCGGGGGGCCCGATACGCAGTATTTT. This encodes CASSWTSGGPDTQYF.

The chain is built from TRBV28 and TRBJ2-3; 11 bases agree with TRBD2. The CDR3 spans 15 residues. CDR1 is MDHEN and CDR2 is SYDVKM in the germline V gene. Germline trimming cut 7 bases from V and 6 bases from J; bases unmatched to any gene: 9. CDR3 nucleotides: TGTGCCAGCAATCTGATAGCGGGAGGGGCTGATACGCAGTATTTT. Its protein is CASNLIAGGADTQYF. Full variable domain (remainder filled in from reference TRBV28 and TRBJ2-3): DVKVTQSSRYLVKRTGEKVFLECVQDMDHENMFWYRQDPGLGLRLIYFSYDVKMKEKGDIPEGYSVSREKKERFSLILESASTNQTSMYLCASNLIAGGADTQYFGPGTRLTVL.

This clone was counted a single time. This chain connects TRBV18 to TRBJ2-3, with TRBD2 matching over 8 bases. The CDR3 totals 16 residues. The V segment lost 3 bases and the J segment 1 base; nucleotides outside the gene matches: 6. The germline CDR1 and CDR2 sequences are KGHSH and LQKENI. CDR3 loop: CASSPRVTSGTDTQYF. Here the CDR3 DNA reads TGTGCCAGCTCACCTCGCGTGACTAGCGGCACAGATACGCAGTATTTT.

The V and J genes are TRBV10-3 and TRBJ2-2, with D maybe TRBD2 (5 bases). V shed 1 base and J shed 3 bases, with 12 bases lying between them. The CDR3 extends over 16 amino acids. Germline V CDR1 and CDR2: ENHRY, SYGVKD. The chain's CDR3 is CAISEFGVVDTGELFF. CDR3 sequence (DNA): TGTGCCATCAGTGAGTTCGGGGTTGTGGACACCGGGGAGCTGTTTTTT.

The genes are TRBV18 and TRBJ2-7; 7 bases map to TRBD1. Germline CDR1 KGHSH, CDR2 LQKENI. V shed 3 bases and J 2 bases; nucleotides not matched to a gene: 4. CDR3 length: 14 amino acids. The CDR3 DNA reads TGTGCCAGCTCACCGCCTGGGACAGCCTACGAGCAGTACTTC. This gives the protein CASSPPGTAYEQYF. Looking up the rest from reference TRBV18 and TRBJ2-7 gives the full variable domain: NAGVMQNPRHLVRRRGQEARLRCSPMKGHSHVYWYRQLPEEGLKFMVYLQKENIIDESGMPKERFSAEFPKEGPSILRIQQVVRGDSAAYFCASSPPGTAYEQYFGPGTRLTVT.

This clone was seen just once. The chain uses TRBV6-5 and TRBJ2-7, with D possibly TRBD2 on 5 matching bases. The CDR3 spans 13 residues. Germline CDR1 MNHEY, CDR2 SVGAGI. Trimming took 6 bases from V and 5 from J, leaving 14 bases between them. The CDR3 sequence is CASRRTPRDEQYF. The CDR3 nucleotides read TGTGCCAGCAGACGGACCCCGAGGGACGAGCAGTACTTC.

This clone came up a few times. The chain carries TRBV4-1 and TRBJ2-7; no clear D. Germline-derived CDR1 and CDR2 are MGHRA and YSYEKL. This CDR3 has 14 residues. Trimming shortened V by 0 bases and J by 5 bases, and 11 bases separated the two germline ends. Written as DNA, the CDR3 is TGCGCCAGCAGCCAAGAAGGAATAGCTAACGAGCAGTACTTC. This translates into CASSQEGIANEQYF.

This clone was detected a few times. Written as DNA, the CDR3 is TGCAGTGCTTGGACAGGGAGCGAGCAGTACTTC. This codes for CSAWTGSEQYF. The J gene is TRBJ2-7, the V gene TRBV20-1; 8 bases align to TRBD1. This CDR3 has 11 residues. V was pared by 5 bases and J by 6 bases, with 3 bases of the junction left unmatched. Germline CDR1 and CDR2: DFQATT and SNEGSKA (reference sequence).

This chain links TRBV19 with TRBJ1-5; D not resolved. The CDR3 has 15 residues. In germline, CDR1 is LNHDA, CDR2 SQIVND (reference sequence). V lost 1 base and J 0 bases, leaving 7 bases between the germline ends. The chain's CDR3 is CASSIAQSSNQPQHF. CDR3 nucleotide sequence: TGTGCCAGTAGTATAGCGCAGTCTAGCAATCAGCCCCAGCATTTT.

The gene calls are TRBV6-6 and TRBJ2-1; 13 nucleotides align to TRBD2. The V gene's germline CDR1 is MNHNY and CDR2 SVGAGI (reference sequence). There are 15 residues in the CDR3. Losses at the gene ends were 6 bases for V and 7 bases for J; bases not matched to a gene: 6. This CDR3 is CASRAGLAGVNEQFF. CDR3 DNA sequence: TGTGCCAGCAGGGCCGGACTAGCGGGAGTTAATGAGCAGTTCTTC.

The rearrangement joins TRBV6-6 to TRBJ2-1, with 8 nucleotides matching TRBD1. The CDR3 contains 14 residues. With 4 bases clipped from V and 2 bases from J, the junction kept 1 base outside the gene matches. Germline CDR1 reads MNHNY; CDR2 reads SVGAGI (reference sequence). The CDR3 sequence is CASSSGGPYNEQFF. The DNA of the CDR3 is TGTGCCAGCAGTTCAGGGGGCCCCTACAATGAGCAGTTCTTC.

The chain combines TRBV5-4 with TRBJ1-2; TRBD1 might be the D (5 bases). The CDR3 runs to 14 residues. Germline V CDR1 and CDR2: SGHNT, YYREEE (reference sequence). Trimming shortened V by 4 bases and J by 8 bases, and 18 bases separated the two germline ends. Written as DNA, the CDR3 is TGTGCCAGCAGCGTGGACACCCAGCCCGGGGGCTACACCTTC. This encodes CASSVDTQPGGYTF.

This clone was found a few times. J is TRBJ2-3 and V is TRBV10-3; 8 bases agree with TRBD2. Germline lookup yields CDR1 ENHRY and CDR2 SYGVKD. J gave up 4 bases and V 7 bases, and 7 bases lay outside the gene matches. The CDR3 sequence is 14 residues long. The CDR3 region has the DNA TGTGCCATCACCCGAGCGGGAGAGGCAGATACGCAGTATTTT. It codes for CAITRAGEADTQYF.

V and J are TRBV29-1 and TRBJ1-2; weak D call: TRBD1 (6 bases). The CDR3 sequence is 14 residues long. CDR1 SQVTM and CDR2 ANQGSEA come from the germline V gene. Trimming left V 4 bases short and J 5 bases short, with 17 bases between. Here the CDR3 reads CSVVGQSVRYGYTF. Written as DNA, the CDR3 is TGCAGCGTTGTTGGACAGTCAGTTAGATATGGCTACACCTTC.

CDR3 protein: CASSVGAESSYEQYF. In nucleotides, the CDR3 is TGTGCCAGCAGCGTAGGGGCAGAAAGCTCCTACGAGCAGTACTTC. This sequence joins TRBV9 and TRBJ2-7, with D unresolved. The CDR3 covers 15 residues. Germline V gene data show CDR1 as SGDLS and CDR2 as YYNGEE. The germline V and J ends were trimmed by 0 bases and 0 bases, with 10 bases remaining between them. Filled out from reference TRBV9 and TRBJ2-7, the complete variable domain reads DSGVTQTPKHLITATGQRVTLRCSPRSGDLSVYWYQQSLDQGLQFLIQYYNGEERAKGNILERFSAQQFPDLHSELNLSSLELGDSALYFCASSVGAESSYEQYFGPGTRLTVT.

CDR3 nucleotides: TGCGCCAGCGGAGGGACTAGCGATAACCAAGAGACCCAGTACTTC. The encoded protein is CASGGTSDNQETQYF. The chain employs TRBV10-1 and TRBJ2-5; 10 bases map to TRBD2. Per the germline V gene, CDR1 is WNHNN and CDR2 is SYGVQD (reference sequence). The CDR3 is made up of 15 amino acids. Trimming took 8 bases from V and 0 from J; bases not matched to a gene: 6.

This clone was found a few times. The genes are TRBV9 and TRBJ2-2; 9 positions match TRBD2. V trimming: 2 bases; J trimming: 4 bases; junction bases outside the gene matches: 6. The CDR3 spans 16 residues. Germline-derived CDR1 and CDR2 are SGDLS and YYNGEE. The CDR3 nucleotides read TGTGCCAGCAGCGTTTTAGGCGGGAGGGCCACCGGGGAGCTGTTTTTT. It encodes CASSVLGGRATGELFF.